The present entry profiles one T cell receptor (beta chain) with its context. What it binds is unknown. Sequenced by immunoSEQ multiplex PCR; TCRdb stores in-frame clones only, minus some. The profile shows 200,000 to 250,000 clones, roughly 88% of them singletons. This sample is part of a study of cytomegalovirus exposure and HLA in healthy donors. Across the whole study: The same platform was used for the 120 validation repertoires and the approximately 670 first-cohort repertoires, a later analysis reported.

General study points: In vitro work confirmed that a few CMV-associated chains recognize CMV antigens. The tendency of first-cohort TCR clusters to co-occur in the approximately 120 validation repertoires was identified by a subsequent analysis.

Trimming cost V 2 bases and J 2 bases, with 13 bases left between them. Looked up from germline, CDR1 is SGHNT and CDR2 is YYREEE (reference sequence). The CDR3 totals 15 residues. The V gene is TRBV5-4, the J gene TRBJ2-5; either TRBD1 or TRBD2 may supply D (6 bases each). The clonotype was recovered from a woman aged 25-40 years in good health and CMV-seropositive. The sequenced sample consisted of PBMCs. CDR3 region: CASSFRGTIQETQYF. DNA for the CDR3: TGTGCCAGCAGCTTCCGGGGGACAATACAAGAGACCCAGTACTTC.